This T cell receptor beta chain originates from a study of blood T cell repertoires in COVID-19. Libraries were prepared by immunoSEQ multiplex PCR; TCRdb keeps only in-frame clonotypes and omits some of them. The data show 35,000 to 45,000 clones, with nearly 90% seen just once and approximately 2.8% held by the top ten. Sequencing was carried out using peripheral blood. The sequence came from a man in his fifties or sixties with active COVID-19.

The CDR3 DNA is TGTGCCAGCAGTGAAATACAGCGCAATCAGCCCCAGCATTTT. Its translation is CASSEIQRNQPQHF. This chain connects TRBV2 to TRBJ1-5; D remains ambiguous. The CDR3 covers 14 residues. V lost 2 bases, J lost 2 bases, and 7 bases lay in between. Germline CDR1 and CDR2: SNHLY and FYNNEI. Looking up the rest from reference TRBV2 and TRBJ1-5 gives the full variable domain: EPEVTQTPSHQVTQMGQEVILRCVPISNHLYFYWYRQILGQKVEFLVSFYNNEISEKSEIFDDQFSVERPDGSNFTLKIRSTKLEDSAMYFCASSEIQRNQPQHFGDGTRLSIL.